This T cell receptor beta chain originates from a study of blood T cell repertoires in COVID-19. About the research overall: Sites across the United States, Italy and Spain contributed samples from acute and convalescent COVID-19. The cDNA or gDNA used as material had been derived from T cells, B-cell-depleted T cells, or PBMCs.

Between the trimmed V and J ends, which lost 5 bases and 9 bases, there was a span of 16 bases. CDR3 length equals 13 residues. Germline values: CDR1 SEHNR, CDR2 FQNEAQ (reference sequence). The cohort comprised adults aged 18 to 89 years residing in approximately 22 US areas. In the authors' methods: Amplification with reference gene primers provided the estimates of nucleated cell counts. Produced via immunoSEQ multiplex PCR; TCRdb's table is partial and in-frame only. D and trimming were read from the DNA, whereas the V and J calls and clone size are those reported in that table. The sample has a few hundred thousand clones; approximately 84% are singletons.

V is TRBV7-9 and J is TRBJ1-1; D perhaps matches TRBD1 (6 bases). The sequence derives from a woman under 30 who had recovered from COVID-19. Sequenced: PBMCs or T cells enriched from blood (not recorded which). The CDR3 protein is CASSPQQGLQAFF. The CDR3 nucleotides read TGTGCCAGCAGCCCCCAACAGGGCCTCCAAGCTTTCTTT. The complete variable domain, with remaining parts taken from reference TRBV7-9 and TRBJ1-1, reads DTGVSQNPRHKITKRGQNVTFRCDPISEHNRLYWYRQTLGQGPEFLTYFQNEAQLEKSRLLSDRFSAERPKGSFSTLEIQRTEQGDSAMYLCASSPQQGLQAFFGQGTRLTVV.